This entry describes one T cell receptor (beta chain). No antigen is known for it. This sample's time point: newly diagnosed, previously untreated cHL patient sample. Researchers report purifying CD4+ T cells from thawed PBMCs by magnetic negative selection. The authors compared against newly diagnosed, untreated classical Hodgkin lymphoma PBMCs. This record belongs to a study of PD-1 blockade in classical Hodgkin lymphoma. Findings and limits, study-wide: Reasons behind the repertoire differences stay unclear, perhaps disease activity or earlier therapy. Reports indicated that newly diagnosed patients had lower baseline TCR diversity than healthy donors did.

The junction had 23 bases not matched to a gene; V was cut back by 7 bases and J by 6 bases. Germline-derived CDR1 and CDR2 are SNHLY and FYNNEI. The CDR3 is made up of 20 amino acids. Libraries were prepared by immunoSEQ multiplex PCR; TCRdb keeps only in-frame clonotypes and omits some of them. The repertoire includes around 20,000 clones, around 86% of them detected once, and less than 1.5% sits in the top ten. This receptor was taken from a human donor with classical Hodgkin lymphoma. The chain combines TRBV2 with TRBJ2-1; 11 bases line up with TRBD2. Sample: CD4+ T cells from blood. The CDR3 DNA follows: TGTGCCAGCACCCGTCGCCGACAGGGTCTAACTAGCGGGAGACCCAATGAGCAGTTCTTC. It yields the protein CASTRRRQGLTSGRPNEQFF.